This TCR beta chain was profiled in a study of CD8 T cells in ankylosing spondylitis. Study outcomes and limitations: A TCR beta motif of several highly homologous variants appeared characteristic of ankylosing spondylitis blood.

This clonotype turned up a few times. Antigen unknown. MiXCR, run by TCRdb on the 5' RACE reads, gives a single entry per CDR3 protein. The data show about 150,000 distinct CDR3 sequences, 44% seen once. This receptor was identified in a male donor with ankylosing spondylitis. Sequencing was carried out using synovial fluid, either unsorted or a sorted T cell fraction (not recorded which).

The CDR3 loop reads CASSLSLGLAGGKETQYF. The CDR3 nucleotides read TGTGCCAGCAGTTTATCCCTGGGACTAGCGGGGGGTAAAGAGACCCAGTACTTC. The gene calls are TRBV12-3 or TRBV12-4 and TRBJ2-5; 15 nucleotides agree with TRBD2. The CDR3 is 18 residues long. After removal of 2 bases from V and 3 bases from J, the junction contained 7 bases not matched to a gene.